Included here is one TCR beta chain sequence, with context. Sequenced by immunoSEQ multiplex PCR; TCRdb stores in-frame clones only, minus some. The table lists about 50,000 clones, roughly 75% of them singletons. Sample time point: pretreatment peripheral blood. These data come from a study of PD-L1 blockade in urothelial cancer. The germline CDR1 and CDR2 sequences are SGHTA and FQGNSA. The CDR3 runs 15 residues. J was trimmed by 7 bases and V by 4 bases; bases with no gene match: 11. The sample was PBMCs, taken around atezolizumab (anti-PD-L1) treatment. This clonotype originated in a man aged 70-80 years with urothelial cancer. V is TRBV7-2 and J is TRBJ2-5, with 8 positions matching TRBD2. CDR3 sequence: CASSSTAGALGTQYF. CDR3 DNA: TGTGCCAGCAGCTCTACAGCGGGAGCCCTTGGGACCCAGTACTTC.